The clone carrying this TCR beta chain was detected only once. No antigen is known for it. The entry originates in a study of OX40 agonist ivuxolimab in advanced cancers. Study at large: Patients were given ivuxolimab, an antibody that agonizes OX40 (CD134).

The cohort excluded patients with autoimmune disease history or systemic immunosuppression. The method was immunoSEQ multiplex PCR; TCRdb's version includes in-frame clones alone and lacks a portion of them. This sample has more than 60,000 clones; 75% to 90% occur once, and the top ten carry about 3.2%. Study outcomes and limitations: Normalized T-cell clonal expansion was also low in a subset of nonresponders. By week 6 at 0.1 to 3.0 mg/kg, blood CD4+ and CD8+ T cells had expanded clonally.

In germline, CDR1 is MNHEY, CDR2 SVGAGI. This CDR3 contains 14 residues. V lost 7 bases, J lost 3 bases, and 6 bases stayed unmatched. The TCR was taken from an adult with an advanced solid tumor such as melanoma, head and neck, liver or kidney cancer. This chain uses TRBV6-5 with TRBJ1-3, with 7 bases that match TRBD1. The sequencing here drew on CD4+ or CD8+ T cells sorted from blood, taken in a trial of the OX40 agonist ivuxolimab. CDR3 in DNA: TGTGCCAGCATTCCAAGGGGGCTTGGAAACACCATATATTTT. Its translation is CASIPRGLGNTIYF.